This T cell receptor (beta chain) was identified in a study of liver allograft versus peripheral blood T cells. At the level of the study: Within transplanted livers, the T cell receptor repertoires were examined and compared against the repertoires present in the peripheral blood of liver transplant recipients. Notes on the study in general: Differences were reported between the T cell receptor repertoires inside liver allografts and those that were detected in peripheral blood.

This clonotype has more than one count but fewer than ten. The antigen is unknown. TCRdb recomputed calls from the reads with MiXCR, one row per CDR3 protein. The sample carries around 2,900 distinct CDR3 sequences, 16% recorded once. The CDR3 loop spans 15 amino acids. From germline, CDR1 is MNHNS and CDR2 SASEGT. V was pared by 3 bases and J by 1 base, with 12 bases between. The sequence derives from a human patient who had a liver transplant. The graft donor may have contributed some T cells. V usage is TRBV6-1 and J usage is TRBJ1-1; no definite D call. The CDR3 DNA reads as TGTGCCAGCAGTGACCCGGGGTTAGGGAACACTGAAGCTTTCTTT. Translation: CASSDPGLGNTEAFF.